Sequencing of this T cell receptor (beta chain) was carried out in a study of response to subunit inactivated influenza vaccine. This clonotype was seen a few times. Its antigen is not identified. The germline V gene encodes CDR1 SEHNR and CDR2 FQNEAQ (reference sequence). V shed 5 bases and J shed 2 bases, with 16 bases lying between them. The CDR3 length is 15 residues. General study results and limits: After each seasonal influenza vaccination, few new T cells are recruited, the authors suggested.

TCRdb recomputed calls from the RT-PCR reads with MiXCR, one row per CDR3 protein. The repertoire holds roughly 700,000 distinct CDR3 sequences, with about 14% as singletons. The sequence was obtained from a man between 50 and 59 years old who received an inactivated influenza vaccine. The source was PBMCs from blood, collected approximately 15 days before vaccination. The chain is built from TRBV7-9 and TRBJ2-7; no clear D gene. The chain's CDR3 is CASSPGATKPYEQYF. CDR3 nucleotides: TGTGCCAGCAGCCCCGGCGCCACGAAACCCTACGAGCAGTACTTC.